The 3 T cell receptor beta chains given below trace back to one sample, sequenced in a study of T cell clonality in common variable immunodeficiency. Assay: immunoSEQ multiplex PCR; the TCRdb copy retains only in-frame clones and omits some. The sample presents 50,000 or so clones, none singletons. Sequenced input: peripheral blood mononuclear cells. The receptors originated from a person aged 18 to 75 in good health.

In this sample, this clone turned up many times. CDR3 bases read: TGTGCCACCCAGTCGGCTAGCGCGCAAGAGACC. This codes for CATQSASAQET. The whole CDR3 protein reads CATQSASAQETQYF. J is TRBJ2-5 and V is TRBV10-3; the D gene is possibly TRBD2 (6 bases). The read ends 3 residues shy of where the CDR3 ends; the end is completed using the germline J gene. CDR1 and CDR2 from the germline V gene are ENHRY and SYGVKD. Trimming cost V 10 bases and J 2 bases, with 17 bases left between them. This CDR3 spans 14 amino acids.

This clone showed up just a few times. CDR3 protein: CASSSGLGGETQYF. The DNA read from the CDR3 is TGTGCCAGCAGCTCAGGGTTAGGAGGAGAGACG. The chain employs TRBV7-9 and TRBJ2-3, with D perhaps matching TRBD1 or TRBD2 (5 bases each). The read comes to an end 3 residues before the CDR3 does, leaving the germline J gene to fill in the end. Germline CDR1 is SEHNR and CDR2 is FQNEAQ (reference sequence). This CDR3 is built from 14 residues.

This clone was detected ten times or more. The read is 3 residues too short to cover the CDR3 end, so that end is filled in from the germline J gene. This chain connects TRBV18 to TRBJ1-6; 11 nucleotides align to TRBD1. The germline V gene has CDR1 KGHSH and CDR2 LQKENI. The CDR3 is made up of 15 amino acids. With 2 bases clipped from V and 8 bases from J, the junction kept 2 bases outside the gene matches. The CDR3 loop is CASSPWGQGDSPLHF. The sequenced part of the CDR3 DNA is TGTGCCAGCTCACCATGGGGACAGGGGGATTCACCC.